This T cell receptor beta chain was recorded in a study of PD-1 blockade in mismatch repair-deficient tumors. Background on the study: Enrolled about 2013-2017, patients had progressing, pretreated mismatch repair-deficient cancers of around 12 types.

Mismatch repair deficiency was confirmed in all patients, by PCR or immunohistochemistry. A few pembrolizumab responders had their TCRs sequenced. Study conclusions and caveats: Tumor-resident clones, often absent from pretreatment blood, expanded after pembrolizumab and then contracted.

Comments on this clone: Its antigen is still unknown.

This table comes from immunoSEQ multiplex PCR, and its TCRdb copy is limited to in-frame clones, with some not included. The repertoire consists of 60,000 to 75,000 clones, with 70% to 90% occurring once and the leading ten covering about 15%. The material was peripheral blood, obtained 52 weeks after starting pembrolizumab. The sequence was collected from an adult with mismatch repair-deficient cancer.

The DNA for the CDR3 is TGCGCCAGCAGCCCCGGGACTAGCGGGATAGGGGAGACCCAGTACTTC. Translating gives CASSPGTSGIGETQYF. V is TRBV4-3 and J is TRBJ2-5; 13 bases fit TRBD2. Germline values: CDR1 LGHNA, CDR2 YSLEER. CDR3 length: 16 residues. The J segment lost 5 bases and the V segment lost 4 bases, leaving 7 bases of the junction unmatched.